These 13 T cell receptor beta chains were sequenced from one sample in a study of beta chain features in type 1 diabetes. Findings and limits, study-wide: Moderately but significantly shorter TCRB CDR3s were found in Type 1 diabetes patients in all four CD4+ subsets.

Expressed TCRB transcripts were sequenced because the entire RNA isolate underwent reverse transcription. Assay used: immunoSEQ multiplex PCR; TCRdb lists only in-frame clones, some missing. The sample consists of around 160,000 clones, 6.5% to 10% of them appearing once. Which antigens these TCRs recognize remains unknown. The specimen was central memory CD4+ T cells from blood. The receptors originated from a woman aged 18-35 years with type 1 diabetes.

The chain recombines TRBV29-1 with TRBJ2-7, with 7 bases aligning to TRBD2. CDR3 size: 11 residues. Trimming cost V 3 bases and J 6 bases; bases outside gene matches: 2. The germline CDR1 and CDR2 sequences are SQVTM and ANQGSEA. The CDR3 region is CSVDPGGEQYF. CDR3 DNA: TGCAGCGTTGACCCGGGAGGCGAGCAGTACTTC.

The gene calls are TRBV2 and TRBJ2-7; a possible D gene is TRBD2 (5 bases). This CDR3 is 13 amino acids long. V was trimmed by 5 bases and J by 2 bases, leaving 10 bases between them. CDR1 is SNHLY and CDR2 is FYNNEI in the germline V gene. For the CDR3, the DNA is TGTGCCAGCAGTTTAGTGGGAGCCTACGAGCAGTACTTC. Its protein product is CASSLVGAYEQYF.

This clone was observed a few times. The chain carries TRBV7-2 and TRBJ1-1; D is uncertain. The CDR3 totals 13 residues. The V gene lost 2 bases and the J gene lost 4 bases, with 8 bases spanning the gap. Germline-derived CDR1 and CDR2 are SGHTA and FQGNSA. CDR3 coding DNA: TGTGCCAGCAGCTTACCCCCCTTCACTGAAGCTTTCTTT. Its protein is CASSLPPFTEAFF.

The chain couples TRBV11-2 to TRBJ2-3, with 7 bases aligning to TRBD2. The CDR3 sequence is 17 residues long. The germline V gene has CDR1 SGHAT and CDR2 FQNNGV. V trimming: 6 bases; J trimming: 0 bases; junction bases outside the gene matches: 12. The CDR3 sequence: CASRPAPLAVSTDTQYF. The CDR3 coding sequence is TGTGCCAGCAGGCCAGCCCCCCTAGCGGTTAGCACAGATACGCAGTATTTT.

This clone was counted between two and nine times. CDR3 in amino acids: CASSAKSYEQYF. CDR3 nucleotides: TGTGCCAGCAGCGCTAAGTCCTACGAGCAGTACTTC. The V call is TRBV7-2, the J call TRBJ2-7; D is uncertain. Germline CDR1 reads SGHTA; CDR2 reads FQGNSA. This CDR3 contains 12 residues. Trimming removed 5 bases from V and 1 base from J, with 6 bases in between.

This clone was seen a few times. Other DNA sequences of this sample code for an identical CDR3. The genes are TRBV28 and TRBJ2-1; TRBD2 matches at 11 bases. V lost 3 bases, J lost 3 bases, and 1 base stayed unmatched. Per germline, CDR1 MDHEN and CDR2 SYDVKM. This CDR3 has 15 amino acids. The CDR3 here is CASSLGTSGYNEQFF. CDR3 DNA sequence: TGTGCCAGCAGTTTGGGGACTAGCGGCTACAATGAGCAGTTCTTC.

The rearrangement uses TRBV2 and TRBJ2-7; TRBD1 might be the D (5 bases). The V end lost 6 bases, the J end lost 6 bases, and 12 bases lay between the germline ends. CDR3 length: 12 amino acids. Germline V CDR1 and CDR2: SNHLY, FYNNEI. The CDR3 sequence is CASSPTGGEQYF. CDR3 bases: TGTGCCAGCAGCCCTACAGGCGGCGAGCAGTACTTC.

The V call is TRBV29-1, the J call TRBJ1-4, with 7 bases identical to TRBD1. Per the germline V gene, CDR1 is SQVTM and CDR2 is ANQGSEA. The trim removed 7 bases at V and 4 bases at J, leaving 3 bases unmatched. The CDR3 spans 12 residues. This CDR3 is CSANRGNEKLFF. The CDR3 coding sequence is TGCAGCGCGAACAGGGGTAATGAAAAACTGTTTTTT.

Here the CDR3 reads CASSQAAGGEYIQYF. CDR3 sequence (DNA): TGCGCCAGCAGCCAAGCCGCAGGGGGCGAATACATTCAGTACTTC. The chain has TRBV4-3 and TRBJ2-4; 8 bases line up with TRBD1. There are 15 residues in the CDR3. The V gene end was trimmed by 1 base and the J gene end by 8 bases; junction bases not matched to a gene: 7. The V gene's germline CDR1 is LGHNA and CDR2 YSLEER.

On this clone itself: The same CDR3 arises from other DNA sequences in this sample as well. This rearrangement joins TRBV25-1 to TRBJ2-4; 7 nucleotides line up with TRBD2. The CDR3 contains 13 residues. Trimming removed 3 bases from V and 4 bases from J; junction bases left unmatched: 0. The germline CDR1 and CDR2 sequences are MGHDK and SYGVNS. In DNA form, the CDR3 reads TGTGCCAGCAGTGAGGGGGGGAAAAACATTCAGTACTTC. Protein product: CASSEGGKNIQYF. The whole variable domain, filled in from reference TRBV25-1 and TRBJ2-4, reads EADIYQTPRYLVIGTGKKITLECSQTMGHDKMYWYQQDPGMELHLIHYSYGVNSTEKGDLSSESTVSRIRTEHFPLTLESARPSHTSQYLCASSEGGKNIQYFGAGTRLSVL.

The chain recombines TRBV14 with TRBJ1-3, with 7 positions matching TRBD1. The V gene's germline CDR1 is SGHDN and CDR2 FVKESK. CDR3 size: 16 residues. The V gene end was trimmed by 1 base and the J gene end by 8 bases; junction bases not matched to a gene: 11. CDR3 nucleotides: TGTGCCAGCAGCCAAGCAGGGACAGCCTTCGTCGACACCATATATTTT. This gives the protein CASSQAGTAFVDTIYF.

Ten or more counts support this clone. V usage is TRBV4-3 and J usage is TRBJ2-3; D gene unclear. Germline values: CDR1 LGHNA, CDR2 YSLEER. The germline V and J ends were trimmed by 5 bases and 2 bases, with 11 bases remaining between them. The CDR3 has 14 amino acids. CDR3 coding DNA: TGCGCCAGCAGCGGAGCCCTCCACACAGATACGCAGTATTTT. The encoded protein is CASSGALHTDTQYF.

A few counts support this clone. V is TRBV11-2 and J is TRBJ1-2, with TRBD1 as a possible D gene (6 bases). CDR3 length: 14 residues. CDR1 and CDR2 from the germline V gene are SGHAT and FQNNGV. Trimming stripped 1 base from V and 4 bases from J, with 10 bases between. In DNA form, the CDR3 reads TGTGCCAGCAGCTTAGTCGGACAGCCCTATGGCTACACCTTC. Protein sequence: CASSLVGQPYGYTF. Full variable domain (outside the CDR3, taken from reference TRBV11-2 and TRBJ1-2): EAGVAQSPRYKIIEKRQSVAFWCNPISGHATLYWYQQILGQGPKLLIQFQNNGVVDDSQLPKDRFSAERLKGVDSTLKIQPAKLEDSAVYLCASSLVGQPYGYTFGSGTRLTVV.